This TCR beta chain derives from a study of blood T cells in healthy people across ages. The overall study: Every two T cells gave about one barcoded beta molecule via template switching.

Study results and caveats: Unsorted PBMC input precluded a conclusive naive versus antigen-experienced comparison.

This clonotype occurred a few times. Its antigen remains unidentified. Per sample, a minimum of 6.5 million PBMCs were isolated. Germline assignment: CDR1 SGHNT and CDR2 YYREEE (reference sequence). CDR3 size: 13 residues. Trimming removed 9 bases at V and 3 bases at J, with 14 bases between. Primers used in a second PCR of about 6 to 11 cycles were a sample-barcoded 5' primer and a J-beta primer mix. Template switching added a 12-random-nucleotide identifier to every cDNA molecule. TCRdb called the 5' RACE reads again in MiXCR, with one record for every CDR3 protein. The profile shows hundreds of thousands of distinct CDR3 sequences, about 30% of them singletons.

The source is an elderly woman in good health. The sample taken for sequencing was blood. The chain combines TRBV5-4 with TRBJ2-3; tentatively, D is TRBD2 (5 bases). CDR3 coding DNA: TGTGCCACCGCCGGGATGGGGACAGATACGCAGTATTTT. Residues: CATAGMGTDTQYF.